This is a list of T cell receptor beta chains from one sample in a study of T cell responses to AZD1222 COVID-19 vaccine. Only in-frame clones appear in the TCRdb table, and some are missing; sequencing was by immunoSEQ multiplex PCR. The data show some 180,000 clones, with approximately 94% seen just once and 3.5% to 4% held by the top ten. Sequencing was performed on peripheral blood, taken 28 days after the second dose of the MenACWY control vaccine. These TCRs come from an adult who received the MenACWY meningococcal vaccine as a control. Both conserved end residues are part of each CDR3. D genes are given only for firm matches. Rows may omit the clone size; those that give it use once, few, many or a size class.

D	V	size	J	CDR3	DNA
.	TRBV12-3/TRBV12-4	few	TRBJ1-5	CASRDSSNQPQHF	TGTGCCAGCAGGGACAGTAGCAATCAGCCCCAGCATTTT
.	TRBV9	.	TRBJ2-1	CASAGGRSLNEQFF	TGTGCCAGCGCTGGGGGGAGAAGCCTCAATGAGCAGTTCTTC
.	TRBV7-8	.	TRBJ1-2	CASSLGVSGYTF	TGTGCCAGCAGCTTAGGGGTCTCTGGCTACACCTTC
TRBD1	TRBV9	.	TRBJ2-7	CASSASRDRGIYEQYF	TGTGCCAGCAGCGCCTCTCGGGACAGGGGGATCTACGAGCAGTACTTC
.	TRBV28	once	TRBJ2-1	CASKSGGGEQFF	TGTGCCAGCAAATCAGGCGGCGGCGAGCAGTTCTTC
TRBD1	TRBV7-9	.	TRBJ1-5	CASSGQGTQPQHF	TGTGCCAGCAGCGGACAGGGGACTCAGCCCCAGCATTTT
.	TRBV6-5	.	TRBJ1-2	CASRKDSNYGYTF	TGTGCCAGCAGGAAGGACTCTAACTATGGCTACACCTTC
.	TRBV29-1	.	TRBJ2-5	CSVCRGNEETQYF	TGCAGCGTTTGTAGGGGGAACGAAGAGACCCAGTACTTC
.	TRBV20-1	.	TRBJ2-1	CSANYYNEQFF	TGCAGTGCTAACTACTACAATGAGCAGTTCTTC
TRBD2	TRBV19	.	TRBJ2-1	CASSIGGGRAFNEQFF	TGTGCCAGTAGTATAGGTGGCGGGAGGGCCTTCAATGAGCAGTTCTTC
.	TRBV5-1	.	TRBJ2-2	CASSLGLGMNTGELFF	TGCGCCAGCAGCTTGGGACTGGGCATGAACACCGGGGAGCTGTTTTTT
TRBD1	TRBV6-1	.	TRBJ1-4	CASSDGTGGREKLFF	TGTGCCAGCAGTGACGGGACAGGGGGCCGTGAAAAACTGTTTTTT
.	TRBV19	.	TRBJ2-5	CASRGETQYF	TGTGCCAGTAGAGGGGAGACCCAGTACTTC
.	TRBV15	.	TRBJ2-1	CATSSSRAVGTSSYNEQFF	TGTGCCACCAGCAGTTCCCGGGCGGTGGGGACGAGCTCCTACAATGAGCAGTTCTTC
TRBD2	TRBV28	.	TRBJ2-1	CASSLPTSGKFF	TGTGCCAGCAGTCTACCGACTAGCGGGAAGTTCTTC
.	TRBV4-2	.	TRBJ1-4	CASSQDGRSEKLFF	TGTGCCAGCAGCCAAGATGGACGGTCGGAAAAACTGTTTTTT